These 22 T cell receptor beta chains originate from one sample sequenced in a study of T-cell reconstitution after alpha-beta-depleted transplantation in children (TCRdb year 2016). The treatment or condition label, as the study defines it: allogeneic hematopoietic cell transplantation with graft depleted of TCRalphabeta T cells and CD19 B cells. The protocol used for the library was PCR. The data were produced on an Illumina HiSeq 2500. To normalize quantification of the TCRbeta repertoire, the TCR libraries were built with molecular barcoding that relied on unique molecular identifiers. The public reads were reanalyzed by TCRdb: fastp trimming at Q25, MiXCR alignment, in-frame beta chains only. A single entry per CDR3 protein holds the most common genes and DNA from its merged rows. For this sample there are 670,000 or so distinct CDR3 sequences; less than 15% appear just once. About 0.79% of the sample is held by the ten biggest clonotypes.

Sequencing was performed on PBMCs, taken before TCRalphabeta/CD19-depleted stem cell transplant. These receptors all come from a girl aged 2-10 years with congenital amegakaryocytic thrombocytopenia, due to receive a stem cell transplant.

The chain recombines TRBV5-1 with TRBJ2-5; D ambiguous. In germline, CDR1 is SGHRS, CDR2 YFSETQ. Trimming took off 0 bases at V and 2 bases at J, with 11 bases between the two ends. This CDR3 comprises 15 residues. CDR3 in DNA: TGCGCCAGCAGCTTGGCCCAGCGCCCACAAGAGACCCAGTACTTC. Translated, it gives CASSLAQRPQETQYF.

There are a few counts of this clonotype. The chain employs TRBV5-1 and TRBJ2-1, with 7 positions matching TRBD2. This CDR3 region has 15 residues. J gave up 4 bases and V 3 bases, and 7 bases lay outside the gene matches. Germline V gene data show CDR1 as SGHRS and CDR2 as YFSETQ. The CDR3 loop is CASSSYSGVYNEQFF. The CDR3 DNA reads as TGCGCCAGCAGCTCGTACAGCGGGGTTTACAATGAGCAGTTCTTC.

The chain is built from TRBV30 and TRBJ2-1; D perhaps matches TRBD2 (6 bases). The CDR3 covers 15 residues. V was trimmed by 0 bases and J by 7 bases, leaving 16 bases between them. Germline V gene sequence: CDR1 GTSNPN, CDR2 SVGIG (reference sequence). The CDR3 nucleotides are TGTGCCTGGAGTGTAGGGCTAGCGAGGAAGAATGAGCAGTTCTTC. It codes for CAWSVGLARKNEQFF.

This clonotype was picked up many times. The chain is built from TRBV20-1 and TRBJ2-3, with 14 positions matching TRBD2. Germline V gives CDR1 DFQATT, CDR2 SNEGSKA (reference sequence). This CDR3 has 15 residues. J lost 7 bases, V lost 4 bases, and 7 bases had no gene match. The DNA of the CDR3 is TGCAGTGCTATAAGGACTAGCGGGAGGACTTATACGCAGTATTTT. Its translation is CSAIRTSGRTYTQYF.

This chain uses TRBV7-2 with TRBJ2-2; D is possibly TRBD2 (6 bases). The length of the CDR3 is 15 residues. The ends were cut back, 1 base at V and 4 bases at J, with 10 bases in the middle. The germline gives CDR1 SGHTA, CDR2 FQGNSA. The CDR3: CASSLGLASTGELFF. As DNA, the CDR3 is TGTGCCAGCAGCTTAGGGCTAGCGTCCACCGGGGAGCTGTTTTTT.

Comment on this clonotype: This clone may be a read error of a much larger clone one base away. The genes are TRBV7-2 and TRBJ2-3; possible D gene TRBD2, 6 bases. CDR3 size: 15 residues. CDR1 and CDR2 (germline): SGHTA, FQGNSA. The V end lost 1 base, the J end lost 3 bases, and 11 bases lay between the germline ends. In DNA form, the CDR3 reads TGTGCCAGCAGCTTAGTATCGGGAGAGACAGATACGCAGTATTTT. As protein: CASSLVSGETDTQYF.

This clonotype occurred many times. The chain couples TRBV10-2 to TRBJ2-7, with 14 bases that match TRBD2. V was pared by 6 bases and J by 3 bases, with 4 bases of the junction left unmatched. CDR3 size: 15 residues. Germline V gives CDR1 WSHSY, CDR2 SAAADI. CDR3 sequence (DNA): TGCGCCAGCAGAGGGACTAGCGGGAGTCTCTACGAGCAGTACTTC. Encoded protein: CASRGTSGSLYEQYF.

This clonotype was observed once. An end of the junction differs from the germline gene, which may be a read error. The J gene is TRBJ1-2, the V gene TRBV3-1; D possibly corresponds to TRBD1 (6 bases). Germline values: CDR1 LGHDT, CDR2 YNNKEL (reference sequence). The CDR3 is 18 amino acids. CDR3: CASCQEVLWGAMDYGYTF. The CDR3 region has the DNA TGTGCCAGCTGCCAAGAAGTCCTCTGGGGGGCAATGGACTATGGCTACACCTTC. The full variable domain, in which reference TRBV3-1 and TRBJ1-2 provide the parts outside the CDR3, is DTAVSQTPKYLVTQMGNDKSIKCEQNLGHDTMYWYKQDSKKFLKIMFSYNNKELIINETVPNRFSPKSPDKAHLNLHINSLELGDSAVYFCASCQEVLWGAMDYGYTFGSGTRLTVV.

This clonotype was counted at least ten times. V gene TRBV20-1 combines with J gene TRBJ1-5; D may be TRBD1 (5 bases). The CDR3 has 13 residues. The V gene's germline CDR1 is DFQATT and CDR2 SNEGSKA (reference sequence). V lost 5 bases to trimming and J lost 7 bases, with 15 bases between them. The chain's CDR3 is CSAGTGVYQPQHF. For the CDR3, the DNA is TGCAGTGCTGGAACAGGTGTGTACCAGCCCCAGCATTTT.

This clonotype was seen a few times. The genes are TRBV9 and TRBJ2-3, with TRBD2 matching over 7 bases. This CDR3 spans 17 amino acids. Germline V gene lookup returns CDR1 SGDLS and CDR2 YYNGEE. V shed 4 bases and J 4 bases; nucleotides not matched to a gene: 15. Written as DNA, the CDR3 is TGTGCCAGCAGCCCGGACCCGGGTGCGGGAGCGGCAGATACGCAGTATTTT. Protein: CASSPDPGAGAADTQYF.

This chain links TRBV7-2 with TRBJ2-1, with TRBD1 as a possible D gene (5 bases). Germline-derived CDR1 and CDR2 are SGHTA and FQGNSA. The CDR3 is 13 amino acids. Trimming shortened V by 9 bases and J by 8 bases, and 17 bases separated the two germline ends. The CDR3 DNA reads as TGTGCCAGAGGAAGGGGCTATTCGGATGAGCAGTTCTTC. Translation gives CARGRGYSDEQFF.

The chain has TRBV3-1 and TRBJ2-7; a weak D match, TRBD1 (5 bases). V lost 1 base to trimming and J lost 3 bases, with 10 bases between them. CDR3 length: 14 residues. The germline V gene has CDR1 LGHDT and CDR2 YNNKEL (reference sequence). The CDR3 region is CASSQVGVSYEQYF. CDR3 nucleotide sequence: TGTGCCAGCAGCCAAGTAGGGGTAAGCTACGAGCAGTACTTC.

There are a few counts of this clonotype. The chain recombines TRBV7-6 with TRBJ2-2; weak D call: TRBD1 (5 bases). Germline CDR1 is SGHVS and CDR2 is FNYEAQ. This CDR3 comprises 15 residues. Between the trimmed V and J ends, which lost 5 bases and 6 bases, there was a span of 16 bases. The CDR3 loop reads CASSPDGRVAGELFF. In DNA, the CDR3 is TGTGCCAGCAGCCCCGATGGCAGGGTAGCCGGGGAGCTGTTTTTT. Complete variable domain (other parts from reference TRBV7-6 and TRBJ2-2): GAGVSQSPRYKVTKRGQDVALRCDPISGHVSLYWYRQALGQGPEFLTYFNYEAQQDKSGLPNDRFSAERPEGSISTLTIQRTEQRDSAMYRCASSPDGRVAGELFFGEGSRLTVL.

This clonotype was found many times. This chain connects TRBV15 to TRBJ2-1; D is unclear. Trimming cost V 0 bases and J 8 bases, with 8 bases left between them. The CDR3 covers 13 residues. CDR1 LNHNV and CDR2 YYDKDF come from the germline V gene (reference sequence). CDR3 DNA sequence: TGTGCCACCAGCAGAGATCCTCTGTATGAGCAGTTCTTC. This translates into CATSRDPLYEQFF.

This clonotype occurred a few times. V is TRBV12-3 or TRBV12-4 and J is TRBJ1-5, with D possibly being TRBD1 (6 bases). The CDR3 sequence is 18 residues long. V was pared by 4 bases and J by 2 bases, with 21 bases between. The CDR3 is CASSWSGTILLGNQPQHF. CDR3 nucleotide sequence: TGTGCCAGCAGTTGGTCTGGGACAATTCTCTTGGGCAATCAGCCCCAGCATTTT.

This chain joins TRBV18 and TRBJ1-1; no reliable D call. CDR1 is KGHSH, CDR2 LQKENI, per germline. V lost 0 bases and J 11 bases, leaving 16 bases between the germline ends. The CDR3 extends over 14 amino acids. Here the CDR3 reads CASSPPTEIVRAFF. The CDR3 nucleotides read TGTGCCAGCTCACCACCAACGGAGATAGTTCGGGCTTTCTTT.

A few counts support this clonotype. The rearrangement uses TRBV25-1 and TRBJ2-1; no reliable D call. Germline lookup yields CDR1 MGHDK and CDR2 SYGVNS. The CDR3 contains 15 residues. Trimming stripped 7 bases from V and 1 base from J, with 14 bases between. CDR3 loop: CASTGNYPSYNEQFF. DNA for the CDR3: TGTGCCAGCACTGGCAATTACCCTTCCTACAATGAGCAGTTCTTC.

The chain has TRBV20-1 and TRBJ1-5; TRBD1 agrees at 7 bases. Germline loops: CDR1 DFQATT, CDR2 SNEGSKA (reference sequence). This CDR3 has 14 amino acids. The junction had 3 bases not matched to a gene; V was cut back by 0 bases and J by 4 bases. The CDR3 nucleotides read TGCAGTGCTAGAGAGTCCAGGGGGAATCAGCCCCAGCATTTT. Amino acids: CSARESRGNQPQHF.

In this sample, this clonotype turned up many times. The chain has TRBV7-9 and TRBJ1-1; D is unresolved. Germline V gene lookup returns CDR1 SEHNR and CDR2 FQNEAQ (reference sequence). V lost 1 base and J lost 1, with 10 bases in between. The CDR3 has 15 amino acids. In nucleotides, the CDR3 is TGTGCCAGCAGCTTAGAGGTCCACCCGAACACTGAAGCTTTCTTT. Translating gives CASSLEVHPNTEAFF.

The rearrangement joins TRBV9 to TRBJ2-7; 10 bases are a match to TRBD1. V dropped 7 bases and J dropped 4; count of bases not matched to a gene: 8. The CDR3 covers 14 residues. In germline, CDR1 is SGDLS, CDR2 YYNGEE. The CDR3 DNA sequence: TGTGCCAGCGGGACAGGGGCAGGAGAATACGAGCAGTACTTC. This encodes CASGTGAGEYEQYF.

This clonotype was detected ten times or more. The chain employs TRBV20-1 and TRBJ2-1; no clear D. The CDR3 totals 12 residues. V lost 3 bases to trimming and J lost 8 bases, with 11 bases between them. Germline loops: CDR1 DFQATT, CDR2 SNEGSKA (reference sequence). The CDR3 region has the DNA TGCAGTGCTAGCCCCTCGGGTTATGAGCAGTTCTTC. It is translated as CSASPSGYEQFF.

On this clonotype itself: It may be a read error: a sequence one base away is much more abundant. The chain recombines TRBV25-1 with TRBJ2-7; 10 bases match TRBD1. From germline, CDR1 is MGHDK and CDR2 SYGVNS. The CDR3 sequence is 16 residues long. The CDR3: CASSQYEGQGIYEQYF. The CDR3 DNA follows: TGTGCCAGCAGTCAATATGAGGGACAGGGGATCTACGAGCAGTACTTC.